The sequence of this T cell receptor beta chain was determined in a study of T-cell memory formation after mild COVID-19. V was pared by 3 bases and J by 3 bases, with 6 bases of the junction left unmatched. This CDR3 contains 15 residues. In germline, CDR1 is LNHNV, CDR2 YYDKDF (reference sequence). 5'RACE primed at constant segments yielded TCR alpha and TCR beta cDNA libraries bearing sample barcodes and UMIs. TCRdb independently ran MiXCR on the 5' RACE reads; one entry per CDR3 protein. The table includes more than 350,000 distinct CDR3 sequences, more than 20% detected once. The sequenced sample consisted of PBMCs or a T cell subset sorted from them (not recorded which). This clonotype was sampled from an adult woman who had mild COVID-19 (a few samples of this study predate the infection). Cell type and time point are not known. The chain recombines TRBV15 with TRBJ2-7, with 9 positions matching TRBD1. The CDR3 DNA reads as TGTGCCACCAGCAGGAGACAGGGGGGGGGCTACGAGCAGTACTTC. Amino acid sequence: CATSRRQGGGYEQYF.